Following are 16 T cell receptor beta chains from one sample sequenced in a study of T-cell reconstitution after alpha-beta-depleted transplantation in children. Preparation of the TCRbeta library used unique molecular identifiers. TCRdb re-called the PCR reads through MiXCR, storing one row per CDR3 protein. The sample records around 100,000 distinct CDR3 sequences, 10% being singletons. This specimen was PBMCs, taken before TCRalphabeta/CD19-depleted stem cell transplant. These receptors were collected from a boy between 2 and 10 years old with acute lymphoblastic leukemia, due to receive a stem cell transplant.

The V and J genes are TRBV10-1 and TRBJ2-3; TRBD2 is a possible D gene (6 bases). CDR1 WNHNN and CDR2 SYGVQD come from the germline V gene (reference sequence). Trimming shortened V by 4 bases and J by 0 bases, and 11 bases separated the two germline ends. The length of the CDR3 is 15 residues. The CDR3 loop reads CASSGSGPSTDTQYF. The CDR3 DNA sequence: TGCGCCAGCAGTGGAAGCGGGCCAAGCACAGATACGCAGTATTTT.

This clonotype has only a few counts. This chain uses TRBV4-2 with TRBJ2-7, with TRBD2 matching over 7 bases. Trimming removed 1 base from V and 4 bases from J; junction bases left unmatched: 10. Germline CDR1 is LGHNA and CDR2 is YNFKEQ. The CDR3 extends over 16 amino acids. In DNA form, the CDR3 reads TGTGCCAGCAGCCAAGGGCTCGGGGCGGGAGATTACGAGCAGTACTTC. It encodes CASSQGLGAGDYEQYF.

About this clonotype itself: The junction differs from germline at one of its ends, possibly a read error. This sequence joins TRBV12-3 or TRBV12-4 and TRBJ1-5, with a possible D match to TRBD1 (5 bases). CDR3 length equals 11 residues. CDR3 nucleotide sequence: TGTGCCAGCAGTTTAGGGCAGGGTAGGAATTTT. Translation gives CASSLGQGRNF.

The chain joins TRBV18 to TRBJ2-1; D ambiguous. This CDR3 is 13 amino acids long. Trimming took off 5 bases at V and 7 bases at J, with 12 bases between the two ends. Germline V gene lookup returns CDR1 KGHSH and CDR2 LQKENI. The CDR3 bases are TGTGCCAGCTCATCTTCTTCGAATAATGAGCAGTTCTTC. Translated, it gives CASSSSSNNEQFF.

The V and J genes are TRBV25-1 and TRBJ2-3; D is perhaps TRBD2 (5 bases). Between the trimmed V and J ends, which lost 1 base and 3 bases, there was a span of 20 bases. There are 18 residues in the CDR3. The germline CDR1 and CDR2 sequences are MGHDK and SYGVNS. The CDR3, as DNA: TGTGCCAGCAGTGAATGGGGTTCTAGCCGTTTACAGACAGATACGCAGTATTTT. Its protein is CASSEWGSSRLQTDTQYF.

This chain connects TRBV20-1 to TRBJ2-3, with D tentatively TRBD1 (5 bases). Trimming took 0 bases from V and 8 from J, leaving 6 bases between them. The CDR3 extends over 11 amino acids. Germline V gene data show CDR1 as DFQATT and CDR2 as SNEGSKA (reference sequence). The CDR3 reads CSARDRGTQYF. CDR3 sequence (DNA): TGCAGTGCTAGAGATAGGGGTACGCAGTATTTT.

This clonotype was found a few times. The V call is TRBV6-5, the J call TRBJ1-2, with D hard to call. V shed 5 bases and J shed 2 bases, with 6 bases lying between them. The CDR3 runs 12 residues. Looked up from germline, CDR1 is MNHEY and CDR2 is SVGAGI. The DNA of the CDR3 is TGTGCCAGCAGTGACCAGAACTATGGCTACACCTTC. Protein sequence: CASSDQNYGYTF.

This chain connects TRBV18 to TRBJ1-6; D not resolved. This CDR3 has 14 amino acids. CDR1 and CDR2 (germline): KGHSH, LQKENI. The ends were cut back, 8 bases at V and 7 bases at J, with 15 bases in the middle. CDR3 nucleotides: TGTGCCAGCGCGAAGGGAGGAGGAAATTCACCCCTCCACTTT. Protein sequence: CASAKGGGNSPLHF.

This clonotype was picked up many times. The CDR3 reads CASSLDDGGTGELFF. The CDR3 bases are TGCGCCAGCAGCTTGGATGACGGGGGTACCGGGGAGCTGTTTTTT. The chain couples TRBV5-1 to TRBJ2-2, with a possible D match to TRBD2 (6 bases). CDR1 SGHRS and CDR2 YFSETQ come from the germline V gene. V was shortened by 0 bases and J by 5 bases, with 11 bases between the two germline ends. CDR3 length: 15 residues.

The rearrangement links TRBV5-1 to TRBJ2-5; no firm D call. The CDR3 sequence is 15 residues long. The V end lost 4 bases, the J end lost 1 base, and 14 bases lay between the germline ends. Germline V gene lookup returns CDR1 SGHRS and CDR2 YFSETQ. CDR3 protein: CASSLRGWAQETQYF. The CDR3 bases are TGCGCCAGCAGCCTGAGAGGTTGGGCCCAAGAGACCCAGTACTTC.

This clonotype was counted between two and nine times. V is TRBV20-1 and J is TRBJ2-1, with 10 bases aligning to TRBD2. The V gene end was trimmed by 1 base and the J gene end by 6 bases; junction bases not matched to a gene: 6. The CDR3 has 15 residues. Germline lookup yields CDR1 DFQATT and CDR2 SNEGSKA (reference sequence). CDR3: CSARVLAGVSNEQFF. CDR3 coding DNA: TGCAGTGCTAGAGTTCTAGCGGGAGTATCCAATGAGCAGTTCTTC.

This clonotype was recorded at least ten times. The chain is built from TRBV12-3 or TRBV12-4 and TRBJ2-2; 9 bases are shared with TRBD1. CDR3 length equals 14 residues. V was pared by 6 bases and J by 6 bases, with 5 bases of the junction left unmatched. The CDR3 region is CASRPRQGAGELFF. In nucleotides, the CDR3 is TGTGCCAGCAGACCACGACAGGGGGCCGGGGAGCTGTTTTTT.

This clonotype was detected only a few times. The V and J genes are TRBV6-5 and TRBJ1-4, with D maybe TRBD1 (5 bases). Germline values: CDR1 MNHEY, CDR2 SVGAGI. The V end lost 3 bases, the J end lost 8 bases, and 13 bases lay between the germline ends. This CDR3 contains 14 residues. In DNA, the CDR3 is TGTGCCAGCAGTTATCCGGGGGAGGGGGAAAAACTGTTTTTT. It is translated as CASSYPGEGEKLFF.

The chain joins TRBV14 to TRBJ2-4, with TRBD2 matching over 7 bases. Germline CDR1 SGHDN, CDR2 FVKESK. The trim removed 0 bases at V and 7 bases at J, leaving 12 bases unmatched. There are 17 residues in the CDR3. The CDR3 DNA follows: TGTGCCAGCAGCCAAGATTTTGGACGGGACTATAGGAACATTCAGTACTTC. It codes for CASSQDFGRDYRNIQYF.

The chain uses TRBV7-9 and TRBJ2-7; TRBD1 agrees at 9 bases. The germline CDR1 and CDR2 sequences are SEHNR and FQNEAQ (reference sequence). CDR3 size: 15 residues. V was clipped by 5 bases and J by 4 bases; unmatched bases: 9. CDR3 DNA: TGTGCCAGCAGCCCTCAGGGACAGGGACCTTACGAGCAGTACTTC. Protein sequence: CASSPQGQGPYEQYF.

This clonotype was detected only a few times. The chain recombines TRBV20-1 with TRBJ2-3, with 11 bases lining up with TRBD2. Germline assignment: CDR1 DFQATT and CDR2 SNEGSKA (reference sequence). Losses at the gene ends were 2 bases for V and 4 bases for J; bases not matched to a gene: 11. The CDR3 loop spans 17 amino acids. CDR3 residues: CSARTRHGTSGADTQYF. The CDR3 DNA sequence: TGCAGTGCTAGAACCCGACACGGGACTAGCGGAGCAGATACGCAGTATTTT.